The 27 T cell receptor beta chains below were found in one sample sequenced in a study of blood T cell repertoires in COVID-19. Using immunoSEQ multiplex PCR, the repertoire was profiled, and TCRdb retains in-frame clones only, with some absent. The sample consists of some 370,000 clones, 80% to 90% of them appearing once. The sequenced sample consisted of peripheral blood. These receptors all stem from a man aged 40-55 years with acute or convalescent COVID-19.

The V call is TRBV4-2, the J call TRBJ2-3; 11 positions agree with TRBD2. This CDR3 spans 17 amino acids. With V trimmed by 0 bases and J by 5 bases, 7 bases remained unmatched. Germline loops: CDR1 LGHNA, CDR2 YNFKEQ. CDR3 DNA: TGTGCCAGCAGCCAAGAACCACTAGCGGGGGTTGGAGATACGCAGTATTTT. Translation: CASSQEPLAGVGDTQYF.

This clone was seen only a few times. The chain carries TRBV3-1 (or the pseudogene TRBV3-2) and TRBJ1-2; perhaps TRBD1 as D (6 bases). This CDR3 has 16 residues. With 1 base removed from V and 5 bases from J, the gap between germline ends came to 17 bases. Germline CDR1 reads LGHDT; CDR2 reads YNNKEL (reference sequence). The CDR3 loop reads CASSQGPQGSWYGYTF. In DNA form, the CDR3 reads TGTGCCAGCAGCCAAGGCCCCCAGGGGTCATGGTATGGCTACACCTTC.

The chain carries TRBV28 and TRBJ2-1; the match to TRBD2 covers 7 bases. In germline, CDR1 is MDHEN, CDR2 SYDVKM. The CDR3 is 16 amino acids. The V segment lost 7 bases and the J segment 5 bases; nucleotides outside the gene matches: 14. The CDR3 region is CASKLGTIAGNNEQFF. DNA for the CDR3: TGTGCCAGCAAGTTGGGGACTATAGCGGGCAACAATGAGCAGTTCTTC.

The chain is built from TRBV5-1 and TRBJ2-3, with 12 bases aligning to TRBD2. This CDR3 spans 18 amino acids. V lost 1 base, J lost 2 bases, and 8 bases stayed unmatched. The germline gives CDR1 SGHRS, CDR2 YFSETQ. CDR3 bases: TGCGCCAGCAGCTTGATCTCGACTAGCGGGGGAACCACAGATACGCAGTATTTT. Translating it yields CASSLISTSGGTTDTQYF.

The chain is built from TRBV2 and TRBJ2-7; TRBD1 aligns across 8 bases. V lost 6 bases and J lost 3; bases outside the gene matches: 7. The V gene's germline CDR1 is SNHLY and CDR2 FYNNEI. The CDR3 has 14 amino acids. The CDR3 sequence: CASSRTGKHYEQYF. For the CDR3, the DNA is TGTGCCAGCAGCCGGACAGGGAAACACTACGAGCAGTACTTC.

V gene TRBV19 combines with J gene TRBJ1-2, with TRBD1 as a possible D gene (6 bases). CDR3 length equals 15 residues. Between the trimmed V and J ends, which lost 6 bases and 4 bases, there was a span of 18 bases. From germline, CDR1 is LNHDA and CDR2 SQIVND (reference sequence). The CDR3 sequence is CASSPQQGIGYGYTF. The CDR3 coding sequence is TGTGCCAGTAGCCCACAGCAGGGGATCGGCTATGGCTACACCTTC.

This sequence joins TRBV27 and TRBJ2-2; 15 bases fit TRBD2. The CDR3 runs 19 residues. Germline-derived CDR1 and CDR2 are MNHEY and SMNVEV (reference sequence). The junction had 14 bases not matched to a gene; V was cut back by 6 bases and J by 6 bases. The CDR3 DNA sequence: TGTGCCAGCAGCCGACCAGGGACTAGCGGGGGGACCCGGGCCGGGGAGCTGTTTTTT. As protein: CASSRPGTSGGTRAGELFF.

V and J are TRBV2 and TRBJ2-7, with TRBD1 as a possible D gene (6 bases). This CDR3 has 14 amino acids. Looked up from germline, CDR1 is SNHLY and CDR2 is FYNNEI. Trimming cost V 4 bases and J 1 base, with 11 bases left between them. The CDR3 DNA reads TGTGCCAGCAGTGTCGGCAGGGGTTCCTACGAGCAGTACTTC. This translates into CASSVGRGSYEQYF.

This clone was detected a few times. The chain carries TRBV18 and TRBJ2-4; tentatively, D is TRBD2 (6 bases). The CDR3 runs 19 residues. V was pared by 0 bases and J by 8 bases, with 26 bases between. The V gene's germline CDR1 is KGHSH and CDR2 LQKENI. The chain's CDR3 is CASSPPREAGLGKRDIQYF. CDR3 DNA sequence: TGTGCCAGCTCACCACCGAGAGAAGCGGGCCTGGGCAAGCGAGACATTCAGTACTTC.

The chain combines TRBV21-1 with TRBJ2-5; the DNA was not compared with TRBD2, the D call given in the table. TRBV21-1 is reported as a pseudogene. The length of the CDR3 is 15 residues. As DNA, the CDR3 is TGTGCCAGCCTGACTAGCGGGGGGGCAAAAGAGACCCAGTACTTC. It encodes CASLTSGGAKETQYF.

This chain links TRBV5-1 with TRBJ2-1; D is unclear. This CDR3 comprises 14 residues. The V end lost 0 bases, the J end lost 7 bases, and 11 bases lay between the germline ends. Germline lookup yields CDR1 SGHRS and CDR2 YFSETQ. The CDR3 loop reads CASSLATPANEQFF. The CDR3 bases are TGCGCCAGCAGCTTGGCTACCCCCGCGAATGAGCAGTTCTTC.

This clone is a singleton in its sample. CDR3 amino acids: CASSLWEGYTF. DNA of the CDR3: TGTGCCAGCAGTTTGTGGGAGGGGTACACCTTC. This chain uses TRBV28 with TRBJ1-2, with D perhaps matching TRBD1 (5 bases). Germline-derived CDR1 and CDR2 are MDHEN and SYDVKM. Deletions cut 3 bases from V and 11 bases from J, with 10 bases between. This CDR3 contains 11 residues.

The CDR3 reads CASSDYRGTYEKLFF. CDR3 bases: TGTGCCAGCAGTGACTATCGGGGGACGTATGAAAAACTGTTTTTT. This chain connects TRBV2 to TRBJ1-4; the D gene is possibly TRBD1 (5 bases). V lost 3 bases and J lost 6, with 14 bases in between. Germline V gives CDR1 SNHLY, CDR2 FYNNEI. The CDR3 has 15 amino acids.

V gene TRBV27 combines with J gene TRBJ2-7; 9 bases align to TRBD1. Trimming cost V 2 bases and J 4 bases; bases outside gene matches: 9. Germline CDR1 is MNHEY and CDR2 is SMNVEV (reference sequence). The CDR3 extends over 16 amino acids. The CDR3 nucleotides are TGTGCCAGCAGTTTAGGGAGGGACAGGGAGGGTTACGAGCAGTACTTC. It is translated as CASSLGRDREGYEQYF.

Written as DNA, the CDR3 is TGTGCCAGCAGTTACGCGGGGAATTGGAACGAGCAGTACTTC. It encodes CASSYAGNWNEQYF. The V and J genes are TRBV6-5 and TRBJ2-7; D may be TRBD2 (6 bases). The ends were cut back, 2 bases at V and 5 bases at J, with 13 bases in the middle. The CDR3 has 14 amino acids. In germline, CDR1 is MNHEY, CDR2 SVGAGI.

V and J are TRBV2 and TRBJ1-5; no reliable D call. The CDR3 length is 15 residues. Germline CDR1 is SNHLY and CDR2 is FYNNEI. The V end was cut by 6 bases, the J end by 3 bases, with 15 bases between. The CDR3 nucleotides read TGTGCCAGCAGGGCAGACTGGCTAGTCAATCAGCCCCAGCATTTT. Amino acid sequence: CASRADWLVNQPQHF. Drawing the rest from reference TRBV2 and TRBJ1-5, the complete variable domain is EPEVTQTPSHQVTQMGQEVILRCVPISNHLYFYWYRQILGQKVEFLVSFYNNEISEKSEIFDDQFSVERPDGSNFTLKIRSTKLEDSAMYFCASRADWLVNQPQHFGDGTRLSIL.

The CDR3: CSVQGPNTDTQYF. DNA of the CDR3: TGCAGCGTTCAGGGGCCCAACACAGATACGCAGTATTTT. The chain combines TRBV29-1 with TRBJ2-3, with D perhaps matching TRBD1 (6 bases). This CDR3 region has 13 residues. CDR1 and CDR2 (germline): SQVTM, ANQGSEA. Trimming took 5 bases from V and 2 from J, leaving 11 bases between them.

V is TRBV5-1 and J is TRBJ2-2; D is possibly TRBD1 (6 bases). From germline, CDR1 is SGHRS and CDR2 YFSETQ. This CDR3 contains 18 residues. Trimming cost V 3 bases and J 0 bases, with 18 bases left between them. The CDR3 spells CASSSKPLDSTNTGELFF. The CDR3 coding sequence is TGCGCCAGCAGCTCGAAGCCCCTGGACAGTACGAACACCGGGGAGCTGTTTTTT.

This sequence joins TRBV3-1 (or the pseudogene TRBV3-2) and TRBJ1-1; D possibly corresponds to TRBD1 (6 bases). The CDR3 has 13 amino acids. Trimming left V 6 bases short and J 1 base short, with 9 bases between. From germline, CDR1 is LGHDT and CDR2 YNNKEL (reference sequence). The CDR3 here is CASRTGQNTEAFF. In DNA form, the CDR3 reads TGTGCCAGCAGGACGGGACAGAACACTGAAGCTTTCTTT.

The chain couples TRBV9 to TRBJ1-2, with 7 nucleotides matching TRBD1. V gave up 3 bases and J gave up 5 bases; unmatched junction bases: 13. Germline loops: CDR1 SGDLS, CDR2 YYNGEE. The CDR3 runs 16 residues. The DNA of the CDR3 is TGTGCCAGCAGCGCCTCAGACAGGGCCTGGGAATATGGCTACACCTTC. Translating it yields CASSASDRAWEYGYTF. The variable domain in full, with the rest retrieved from reference TRBV9 and TRBJ1-2, is DSGVTQTPKHLITATGQRVTLRCSPRSGDLSVYWYQQSLDQGLQFLIQYYNGEERAKGNILERFSAQQFPDLHSELNLSSLELGDSALYFCASSASDRAWEYGYTFGSGTRLTVV.

This chain joins TRBV10-1 and TRBJ1-1, with D possibly matching TRBD1 (6 bases). This CDR3 is built from 13 residues. V lost 4 bases to trimming and J lost 4 bases, with 10 bases between them. CDR1 WNHNN and CDR2 SYGVQD come from the germline V gene (reference sequence). DNA for the CDR3: TGCGCCAGCAGTGGGGGGCGAGGCACTGAAGCTTTCTTT. It yields the protein CASSGGRGTEAFF.

This rearrangement joins TRBV5-1 to TRBJ1-3; maybe TRBD1 (6 bases). V gave up 6 bases and J gave up 2 bases, with 12 bases separating them. The CDR3 covers 14 residues. From germline, CDR1 is SGHRS and CDR2 YFSETQ. CDR3 residues: CASNAGAAGNTIYF. The CDR3 bases are TGCGCCAGCAATGCGGGGGCTGCTGGAAACACCATATATTTT.

The chain joins TRBV15 to TRBJ1-2, with D tentatively TRBD1 (6 bases). Germline CDR1 is LNHNV and CDR2 is YYDKDF (reference sequence). V lost 4 bases and J lost 4, with 16 bases in between. The CDR3 is made up of 15 amino acids. DNA of the CDR3: TGTGCCACCAGCACCTACACAGGGACCCGCTATGGCTACACCTTC. This sequence encodes CATSTYTGTRYGYTF.

This clone was seen only once. The chain uses TRBV6-2 or TRBV6-3 and TRBJ2-7; 7 nucleotides match TRBD1. V dropped 2 bases and J dropped 2; count of bases not matched to a gene: 21. The V gene's germline CDR1 is MNHEY and CDR2 SVGEGT. The CDR3 has 20 amino acids. This CDR3 reads CASSYPMGQRIPGPPYEQYF. DNA of the CDR3: TGTGCCAGCAGTTACCCCATGGGACAGAGGATCCCAGGACCTCCCTACGAGCAGTACTTC.

This rearrangement joins TRBV2 to TRBJ1-1, with 8 positions matching TRBD1. The trim removed 6 bases at V and 5 bases at J, leaving 8 bases unmatched. The CDR3 sequence is 14 residues long. Germline V gene lookup returns CDR1 SNHLY and CDR2 FYNNEI. CDR3 sequence: CASSGQGRRTEAFF. CDR3 bases: TGTGCCAGCAGCGGACAGGGAAGGCGGACTGAAGCTTTCTTT.

This clone was recorded only once. CDR3 DNA sequence: TGTGCCACCAGTACGAGCCAGGGAGGCCATGAGCAGTTCTTC. Its translation is CATSTSQGGHEQFF. The chain combines TRBV24-1 with TRBJ2-1, with D tentatively TRBD2 (6 bases). The V gene lost 6 bases and the J gene lost 8 bases, with 16 bases spanning the gap. Germline CDR1 is KGHDR and CDR2 is SFDVKD. The CDR3 is 14 amino acids.

A single count supports this clone. The rearrangement joins TRBV10-3 to TRBJ1-1; the D is unclear. This CDR3 has 13 amino acids. Germline V lookup: CDR1 ENHRY, CDR2 SYGVKD. The V end lost 11 bases, the J end lost 7 bases, and 20 bases lay between the germline ends. The CDR3 protein is CALRWGEEGEAFF. CDR3 bases: TGTGCCCTAAGGTGGGGTGAGGAGGGTGAAGCTTTCTTT.